This TCR beta chain was recorded in a study of T cell changes during pregnancy in multiple sclerosis. V dropped 5 bases and J dropped 0 bases, with 11 bases sitting between them. The CDR3 sequence is 14 residues long. Germline V gene sequence: CDR1 SEHNR, CDR2 FQNEAQ (reference sequence). This table comes from immunoSEQ multiplex PCR, and its TCRdb copy is limited to in-frame clones, with some not included. This table has about 61,000 clones, roughly 86% appearing once. Sequenced here: peripheral blood, sampled in the first trimester of pregnancy. The origin of this receptor is a female donor with multiple sclerosis, enrolled in a pregnancy study. This rearrangement joins TRBV7-9 to TRBJ2-7; TRBD1 is a possible D gene (6 bases). CDR3 sequence: CASSAQGSSYEQYF. The DNA of the CDR3 is TGTGCCAGCAGCGCTCAGGGGAGCTCCTACGAGCAGTACTTC.